Listed below are T cell receptor beta chains from one sample, sequenced in a study of cytomegalovirus exposure and HLA in healthy donors. Libraries were prepared by immunoSEQ multiplex PCR; TCRdb keeps only in-frame clonotypes and omits some of them. The sample consists of fewer than 250,000 clones, roughly 80% of them appearing once. The specimen sequenced was PBMCs. These receptor sequences come from a woman aged 25 to 39 in good health and CMV-seropositive. Each CDR3 is given with its conserved first and last residue. D genes are given only for firm matches. The size entry is marked missing in some rows and otherwise reads once, few, many or a size class.

TRBJ1-3 TRBV6-5 - - TGTGCCAGCAGTTCGACAGTCTCTGGAAACACCATATATTTT CASSSTVSGNTIYF
TRBJ2-1 TRBV7-9 - few TGTGCCAGCACCATACCTGGGCTACCTCTATACAATGAGCAGTTCTTC CASTIPGLPLYNEQFF
TRBJ2-7 TRBV19 TRBD2 - TGTGCCAGTAGTATGGGCCTAGCGGGCCCCTACGAGCAGTACTTC CASSMGLAGPYEQYF
TRBJ2-1 TRBV15 TRBD2 - TGTGCCACCAGCAGAGACCTAGCGGGAGCCAATGAGCAGTTCTTC CATSRDLAGANEQFF
TRBJ2-3 TRBV5-8 - - TGTGCCAGCAGCCAAGAGGGTACGGGGGGCGGCACAGATACGCAGTATTTT CASSQEGTGGGTDTQYF
TRBJ2-1 TRBV12-5 - - TGTGCTAGTGGCCTGGGGAGGATTGAGCAGTTCTTC CASGLGRIEQFF
TRBJ2-7 TRBV5-1 TRBD2 few TGCGCCAGCAGCGGACGACTAGCGGGAGTAGACGAGCAGTACTTC CASSGRLAGVDEQYF
TRBJ2-1 TRBV7-9 - - TGTGCCAGCAGCCGGGGATTTGAGCAGTTCTTC CASSRGFEQFF
TRBJ2-1 TRBV6-1 TRBD1 - TGTGCCAGCAGTTCCGGGACAGGGGGGGTGGATGAGCAGTTCTTC CASSSGTGGVDEQFF
TRBJ2-1 TRBV2 TRBD2 - TGTGCCAGCAGGGACACTAGCGGGGCACGAGGTGAGCAGTTCTTC CASRDTSGARGEQFF
TRBJ2-7 TRBV28 - few TGTGCCAGCAGTTTGGCAAGTACCTACGAGCAGTACTTC CASSLASTYEQYF
TRBJ1-2 TRBV19 TRBD1 once TGTGCCAGTAGTATAGGCGCAGGGGGAATCTATGGCTACACCTTC CASSIGAGGIYGYTF
TRBJ2-7 TRBV27 - - TGTGCCAGCAGGAGGGTGGGCGGTACCTACGAGCAGTACTTC CASRRVGGTYEQYF
TRBJ2-1 TRBV2 TRBD1 - TGTGCCAGCATCATAGCTCGAGTACCCGACAGGGGTAATATGAGATCCTACAATGAGCAGTTCTTC CASIIARVPDRGNMRSYNEQFF
TRBJ1-1 TRBV19 - - TGTGCCAGTGAGGGGGTGGCGAACACTGAAGCTTTCTTT CASEGVANTEAFF
TRBJ2-5 TRBV4-2 - - TGTGCCAGCAGCCAAGATGGGGGCCTGACAGGTCAAGAGACCCAGTACTTC CASSQDGGLTGQETQYF
TRBJ2-1 TRBV4-2 - - TGTGCCAGCAGCCAAACGAGGGATGAGCAGTTCTTC CASSQTRDEQFF
TRBJ2-2 TRBV7-9 TRBD2 - TGTGCCAGCAGCTCCATCCGGGGTAGCGGGAGGGCGGCCGGGGAGCTGTTTTTT CASSSIRGSGRAAGELFF
TRBJ2-7 TRBV27 TRBD1 - TGTGCCAGCAGTGGCCGACAGGGGATAAGCGAGCAGTACTTC CASSGRQGISEQYF
TRBJ2-2 TRBV6-1 - - TGTGCCAGCAACGAACAATACACCGGGGAGCTGTTTTTT CASNEQYTGELFF
TRBJ1-4 TRBV19 TRBD1 - TGTGCCAGTAGTACGCCGACAGGGGTAGGCGAAAAACTGTTTTTT CASSTPTGVGEKLFF
TRBJ2-5 TRBV29-1 TRBD1 - TGCAGCTTTGGCTTTACAGGGGGGGAGACCCAGTACTTC CSFGFTGGETQYF
TRBJ1-1 TRBV18 - - TGTGCCAGCTCACCCAGGCGGGAACGGAACACTGAAGCTTTCTTT CASSPRRERNTEAFF
TRBJ2-7 TRBV5-4 TRBD2 - TGTGCCAGCAGCACAGGACTAGCGGCCTACGAGCAGTACTTC CASSTGLAAYEQYF
TRBJ2-1 TRBV20-1 - few TGCAGTGCGCAGACTGGCAATGAGCAGTTCTTC CSAQTGNEQFF
TRBJ2-5 TRBV11-2 TRBD1 - TGTGCCAGCAGCTTAGCTACAGGGGGCCCCAAAGGGACCCAGTACTTC CASSLATGGPKGTQYF
TRBJ1-1 TRBV28 TRBD1 - TGTGCCAGCAGAAATGACAGGGGTGACACTGAAGCTTTCTTT CASRNDRGDTEAFF
TRBJ2-5 TRBV28 TRBD1 - TGTGCCAGCAGTAACGGACAGGTGCTCCAAGAGACCCAGTACTTC CASSNGQVLQETQYF
TRBJ2-7 TRBV11-2 - - TGTGCCAGCAGCTTTCACAGCGGAGGTGGGTACGAGCAGTACTTC CASSFHSGGGYEQYF
TRBJ1-4 TRBV7-9 TRBD1 few TGTGCCAGCAGCTCGACAGGGGGCGCGGATCAATTGGATGAAAAACTGTTTTTT CASSSTGGADQLDEKLFF
TRBJ2-5 TRBV6-5 - - TGTGCCAGCGGGCTTAACAGGGTCCAAGAGACCCAGTACTTC CASGLNRVQETQYF
TRBJ2-3 TRBV5-1 - once TGCGCCAGCAGCTTGGCCGTTGCGAGGGCAGATACGCAGTATTTT CASSLAVARADTQYF
TRBJ2-7 TRBV19 - - TGTGCCAGTAGTATGTGGCAGGGCAACGAGCAGTACTTC CASSMWQGNEQYF
TRBJ2-1 TRBV5-4 - once TGTGCCAGCAGCTTCCCGGGGAGCTCCTACAATGAGCAGTTCTTC CASSFPGSSYNEQFF
TRBJ2-6 TRBV27 TRBD1 - TGTGCCAGCACCCCACAGGGGCCAGAGAGGGCCAACGTCCTGACTTTC CASTPQGPERANVLTF
TRBJ2-2 TRBV19 - - TGTGCCAGTAGAGGTGCGGAGGGATTCACCGGGGAGCTGTTTTTT CASRGAEGFTGELFF
TRBJ1-5 TRBV15 - - TGTGCCACCAGATTGAGATCTTATAGCAATCAGCCCCAGCATTTT CATRLRSYSNQPQHF
TRBJ2-7 TRBV7-2 TRBD2 - TGTGCCAGCAGCGGACTAGCGGGGGCCTACGAGCAGTACTTC CASSGLAGAYEQYF
TRBJ1-3 TRBV5-1 - - TGCGCCAGCAGCGGTGTGGGCGTCGGAAACACCATATATTTT CASSGVGVGNTIYF
TRBJ2-5 TRBV5-5 TRBD2 once TGTGCCAGCAGCCCCCCGGGACTAGCGGGAGTACGCCAAGAGACCCAGTACTTC CASSPPGLAGVRQETQYF
TRBJ2-2 TRBV4-2 - - TGTGCCAGCAGTCGCGCTGGGGAGGTAGGCGGGGAGCTGTTTTTT CASSRAGEVGGELFF
TRBJ2-3 TRBV7-8 - - TGTGCCAGCAGCTTACGGAACAGGGTACTAGCGAGCAGCACAGATACGCAGTATTTT CASSLRNRVLASSTDTQYF
TRBJ1-1 TRBV5-1 - - TGCGCCAGCAGCTTGACGGGGGGGAACACTGAAGCTTTCTTT CASSLTGGNTEAFF
TRBJ2-1 TRBV12-5 TRBD1 - TGTGCTAGTGGTCCCGGACAGGGGGAGCTAAATGAGCAGTTCTTC CASGPGQGELNEQFF
TRBJ2-2 TRBV6-5 - - TGTGCCAGCAGTGCCCAACTAGCCGGCAGGGAGCTGTTTTTT CASSAQLAGRELFF
TRBJ1-4 TRBV7-9 TRBD1 - TGTGCCAGCAGCTTGGGACAGTCTCCTAAACTGTTTTTT CASSLGQSPKLFF
TRBJ2-5 TRBV28 - - TGTGCCAGCAAAAACAGGGTCCTGGGTGAGACCCAGTACTTC CASKNRVLGETQYF